This T cell receptor beta chain was captured in a study of cytomegalovirus exposure and HLA in healthy donors. This PCR relied on a set of 60 Vbeta primers and 13 Jbeta primers. The data were produced by immunoSEQ multiplex PCR, yet TCRdb's version contains in-frame clones alone and is incomplete. The table lists about 140,000 clones, about 80% of them singletons. In germline, CDR1 is ENHRY, CDR2 SYGVKD. V shed 8 bases and J 1 base; nucleotides not matched to a gene: 10. This CDR3 comprises 15 residues. The source is a man between 18 and 35 years old in good health and CMV-seronegative. Sequenced input: PBMCs. The chain employs TRBV10-3 and TRBJ2-5, with 7 positions matching TRBD2. CDR3 sequence: CAIAAASGFQETQYF. The CDR3 DNA reads TGTGCCATCGCCGCGGCTAGCGGCTTCCAAGAGACCCAGTACTTC.